One and the same sample provided the 2 T cell receptor beta chains below, sequenced in a study of T cell responses to AZD1222 COVID-19 vaccine. Libraries were prepared by immunoSEQ multiplex PCR; TCRdb keeps only in-frame clonotypes and omits some of them. The repertoire consists of 150,000 to 180,000 clones, with roughly nine tenths occurring once and the leading ten covering 15% to 20%. Sequencing used peripheral blood, obtained on day 0 of AZD1222 vaccination. The source is an adult in good health.

The chain is built from TRBV24-1 and TRBJ1-5, with a weak D call TRBD1 (5 bases). The CDR3 sequence is 18 residues long. Germline CDR1 KGHDR, CDR2 SFDVKD. The ends were cut back, 3 bases at V and 3 bases at J, with 20 bases in the middle. The CDR3 protein is CATSDGLPLRGDNQPQHF. The CDR3 nucleotides read TGTGCCACCAGTGATGGACTCCCCCTTAGAGGGGACAATCAGCCCCAGCATTTT.

CDR3 region: CASSLAPTGHNSPLHF. For the CDR3, the DNA is TGTGCCAGCAGCTTAGCCCCGACAGGGCATAATTCACCCCTCCACTTT. The chain employs TRBV7-3 and TRBJ1-6; 7 bases align to TRBD1. The J segment lost 5 bases and the V segment lost 2 bases, leaving 6 bases of the junction unmatched. This CDR3 has 16 amino acids. Germline-derived CDR1 and CDR2 are SGHTA and FQGTGA.